These 3 T cell receptor beta chains originate from one sample sequenced in a study of cytomegalovirus exposure and HLA in healthy donors (dated by TCRdb to 2016 to 2017). Receptors were amplified or captured by the immunoSEQ multiplex PCR assay. For the multiplex PCR, a mixture combining 60 forward primers for TCR Vbeta segments and 13 reverse primers for TCR Jbeta segments was used. The table was pulled from immuneACCESS by TCRdb, which kept in-frame rearrangements only. Such tables lose some clones; where checked, under half of the loss comes from unresolved V genes, and the rest has no known cause. The sample table shows some 71,000 clones, and 60% to 85% are seen once. The ten most abundant clones make up roughly 3.5% of the sample. What was sequenced was PBMCs. All receptors come from a man aged 18 to 30 in good health and CMV-seronegative.

The chain carries TRBV28 and TRBJ2-2, with TRBD1 matching over 8 bases. This CDR3 is 15 amino acids long. V was clipped by 6 bases and J by 3 bases; unmatched bases: 6. Germline CDR1 MDHEN, CDR2 SYDVKM. CDR3 amino acids: CASSLDRGDTGELFF. The CDR3 DNA sequence: TGTGCCAGCAGCTTAGACAGGGGTGACACCGGGGAGCTGTTTTTT. Complete variable domain (other parts from reference TRBV28 and TRBJ2-2): DVKVTQSSRYLVKRTGEKVFLECVQDMDHENMFWYRQDPGLGLRLIYFSYDVKMKEKGDIPEGYSVSREKKERFSLILESASTNQTSMYLCASSLDRGDTGELFFGEGSRLTVL.

This chain joins TRBV27 and TRBJ2-1, with 7 bases identical to TRBD2. This CDR3 region has 15 residues. CDR1 and CDR2 from the germline V gene are MNHEY and SMNVEV (reference sequence). V shed 1 base, J shed 4 bases, and the junction held 4 bases outside the gene matches. The CDR3, as DNA: TGTGCCAGCAGTTTATTGGCTAGCGGTTACAATGAGCAGTTCTTC. Translated, it gives CASSLLASGYNEQFF.

The V and J genes are TRBV30 and TRBJ1-1, with D tentatively TRBD1 (5 bases). V was cut by 0 bases and J by 4 bases, with 15 bases left in between. CDR3 length: 15 amino acids. Germline V CDR1 and CDR2: GTSNPN, SVGIG (reference sequence). The CDR3 coding sequence is TGTGCCTGGAGTGTTCCGGGACTTAGGGCCACTGAAGCTTTCTTT. Translation gives CAWSVPGLRATEAFF.